One sample yielded the 8 T cell receptor beta chains listed below, sequenced in a study of early T cells in non-severe SARS-CoV-2 infection. MiXCR was run by TCRdb on the 5' RACE reads, yielding one entry per CDR3 protein. The sample consists of about 43,000 distinct CDR3 sequences, roughly 11% of them appearing once. The sample comprised whole blood. These receptors all stem from an adult who was a healthcare worker with PCR-confirmed SARS-CoV-2 infection or an uninfected control (not recorded which).

The chain joins TRBV4-1 to TRBJ2-3, with a weak D call TRBD1 (6 bases). Germline loops: CDR1 MGHRA, CDR2 YSYEKL. With 3 bases removed from V and 5 bases from J, the gap between germline ends came to 12 bases. The CDR3 loop spans 14 amino acids. This chain's CDR3 is CASSQIPQGDTQYF. The CDR3 nucleotides read TGCGCCAGCAGCCAGATCCCACAGGGAGATACGCAGTATTTT.

This clonotype was seen ten or more times. J is TRBJ1-4 and V is TRBV12-5; D unclear. The CDR3 has 12 residues. Between the trimmed V and J ends, which lost 5 bases and 8 bases, there was a span of 9 bases. CDR1 LGHNT and CDR2 FRNRAP come from the germline V gene. The CDR3 reads CASGPRLEKLFF. The CDR3 nucleotides are TGTGCTAGTGGTCCCAGGTTGGAAAAACTGTTTTTT. The full variable domain, with the rest looked up from reference TRBV12-5 and TRBJ1-4, is DARVTQTPRHKVTEMGQEVTMRCQPILGHNTVFWYRQTMMQGLELLAYFRNRAPLDDSGMPKDRFSAEMPDATLATLKIQPSEPRDSAVYFCASGPRLEKLFFGSGTQLSVL.

This clonotype was counted many times. The chain uses TRBV12-3 or TRBV12-4 and TRBJ2-3; TRBD2 matches at 10 bases. CDR3 length: 16 amino acids. V shed 3 bases, J shed 4 bases, and the junction held 7 bases outside the gene matches. The CDR3 DNA reads TGTGCCAGCAGTTTTGGGCTAGCGGGGGTCCCAGATACGCAGTATTTT. Its protein is CASSFGLAGVPDTQYF.

This clonotype was detected many times. The V and J genes are TRBV29-1 and TRBJ1-1; D is unclear. The V end was cut by 0 bases, the J end by 5 bases, with 7 bases between. Germline CDR1 is SQVTM and CDR2 is ANQGSEA. The CDR3 loop spans 12 amino acids. The CDR3 DNA reads TGCAGCGTTGAAGAGGGGAGGACTGAAGCTTTCTTT. This sequence encodes CSVEEGRTEAFF.

Ten or more counts support this clonotype. This chain uses TRBV25-1 with TRBJ2-7; D is possibly TRBD1 or TRBD2 (8 bases each). In germline, CDR1 is MGHDK, CDR2 SYGVNS. V gave up 9 bases and J gave up 5 bases, with 29 bases separating them. The CDR3 sequence is 17 residues long. DNA for the CDR3: TGTGCCAGGGACCCCCCCGGGACAGGACTAGCACCTAACGAGCAGTACTTC. It specifies CARDPPGTGLAPNEQYF.

This chain links TRBV10-3 with TRBJ2-3; 8 bases are shared with TRBD1. Germline values: CDR1 ENHRY, CDR2 SYGVKD. With 6 bases clipped from V and 1 base from J, the junction kept 3 bases outside the gene matches. The CDR3 sequence is 14 residues long. CDR3 residues: CAISPGQGTDTQYF. The CDR3 DNA follows: TGTGCCATCAGCCCGGGACAGGGCACAGATACGCAGTATTTT.

This chain links TRBV7-9 with TRBJ1-5; 7 nucleotides align to TRBD1. After removal of 4 bases from V and 5 bases from J, the junction contained 11 bases not matched to a gene. The CDR3 loop spans 16 amino acids. CDR1 is SEHNR, CDR2 FQNEAQ, per germline (reference sequence). CDR3 in DNA: TGTGCCAGCAGCTCCACGACAGGGCAGAGGGATCAGCCCCAGCATTTT. Translating gives CASSSTTGQRDQPQHF.

This clonotype was recorded at least ten times. The V and J genes are TRBV29-1 and TRBJ2-7; TRBD2 is a possible D gene (6 bases). V lost 6 bases and J 0 bases, leaving 12 bases between the germline ends. In germline, CDR1 is SQVTM, CDR2 ANQGSEA. The CDR3 contains 13 residues. CDR3 loop: CSVPIGSSYEQYF. CDR3 nucleotide sequence: TGCAGCGTGCCCATCGGGAGCTCCTACGAGCAGTACTTC.